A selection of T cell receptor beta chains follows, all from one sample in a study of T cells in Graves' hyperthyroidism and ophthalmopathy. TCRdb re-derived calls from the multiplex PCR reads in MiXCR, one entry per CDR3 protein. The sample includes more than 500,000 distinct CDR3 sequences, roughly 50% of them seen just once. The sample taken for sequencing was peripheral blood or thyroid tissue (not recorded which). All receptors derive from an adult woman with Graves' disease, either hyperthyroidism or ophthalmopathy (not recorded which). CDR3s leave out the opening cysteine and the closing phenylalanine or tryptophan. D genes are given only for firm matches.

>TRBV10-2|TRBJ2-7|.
ASSESTRGSEQY
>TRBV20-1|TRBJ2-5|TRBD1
SASRRQGRYSNQPQY
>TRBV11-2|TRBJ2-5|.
ASSLWVAVGTQY
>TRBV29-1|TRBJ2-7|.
SVVDPYEQY
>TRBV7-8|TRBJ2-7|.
ASSLADRDEQY
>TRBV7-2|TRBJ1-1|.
ASSFYRHTEAF
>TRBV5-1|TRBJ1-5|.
ASSLAYGSNQPQH
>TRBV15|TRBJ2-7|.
ATSRAYDRRYEQY
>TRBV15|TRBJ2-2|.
ATSSLVEINTGELF
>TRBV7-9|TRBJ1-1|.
ASSPLGLEAF
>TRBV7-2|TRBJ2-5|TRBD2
ASGRQGLAEETQY
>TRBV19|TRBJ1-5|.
ASSILLAGSQPQH
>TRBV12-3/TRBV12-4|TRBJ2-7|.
ASSLGAEAYEQY
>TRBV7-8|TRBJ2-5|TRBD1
ASSLSARDRK
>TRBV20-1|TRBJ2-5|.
SARDFEETQY
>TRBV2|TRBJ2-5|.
ASSEVVGTQY
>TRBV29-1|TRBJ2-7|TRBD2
SVETSRGGGLVYEQY
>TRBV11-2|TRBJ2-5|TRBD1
ASSTDRLFETQY
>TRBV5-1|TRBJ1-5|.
ASSLDVYGDQPQH
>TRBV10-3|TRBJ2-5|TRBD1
AIGTGEGETQY
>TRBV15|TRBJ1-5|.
ATSRDSGGGQPQH
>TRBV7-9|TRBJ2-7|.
ASTHSTASEQY
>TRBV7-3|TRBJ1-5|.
ASSLMGFERPQH
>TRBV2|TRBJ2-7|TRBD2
ASRATSGPSYEQY
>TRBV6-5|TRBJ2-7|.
ASSYDRDYEQY
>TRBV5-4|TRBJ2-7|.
ASSTEQREQY
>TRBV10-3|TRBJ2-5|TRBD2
AIGTSGSETQY
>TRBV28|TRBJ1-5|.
ASSAWDNLIREDQPQH
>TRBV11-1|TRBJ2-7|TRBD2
ASSLVSGSNEQY
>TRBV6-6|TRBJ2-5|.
ASSYVSETQY
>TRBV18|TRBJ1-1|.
ASSPSQGNTEAF
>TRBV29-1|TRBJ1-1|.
SAPLGASNTEAF
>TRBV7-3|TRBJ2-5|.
ASSSNPRETQY
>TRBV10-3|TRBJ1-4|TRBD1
AVGIRGPTNEKLF
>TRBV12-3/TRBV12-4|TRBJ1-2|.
ASSFSGAGGDYGYT
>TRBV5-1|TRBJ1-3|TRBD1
ASSLVGTALAGNTIY
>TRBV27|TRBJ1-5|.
ASSRTGERFSNQPQH
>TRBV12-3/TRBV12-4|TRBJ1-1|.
ASSFLVSEAF
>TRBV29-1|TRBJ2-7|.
SLGTAIPGDEQY
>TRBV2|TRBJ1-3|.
ASGGRSSGNTIY
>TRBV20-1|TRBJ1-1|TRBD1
SAGQGINTEAF
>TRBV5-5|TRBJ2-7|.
ASSSYAHGYEQY
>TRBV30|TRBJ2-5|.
AWSKGVGETQY
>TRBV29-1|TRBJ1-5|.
SVGRHSNQPQH
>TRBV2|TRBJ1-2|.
ASSESGQGYT
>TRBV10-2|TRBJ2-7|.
ASSDQTGTGGVPHEQY
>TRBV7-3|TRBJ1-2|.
ASSFNGGGSYGYT
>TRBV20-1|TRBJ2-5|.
SAPGTAGIQETQY
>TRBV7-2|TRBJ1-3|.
ASSLLSTIY
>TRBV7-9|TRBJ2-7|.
ASSPPVGEDEQY
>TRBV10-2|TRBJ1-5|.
ASSERILNQPQH